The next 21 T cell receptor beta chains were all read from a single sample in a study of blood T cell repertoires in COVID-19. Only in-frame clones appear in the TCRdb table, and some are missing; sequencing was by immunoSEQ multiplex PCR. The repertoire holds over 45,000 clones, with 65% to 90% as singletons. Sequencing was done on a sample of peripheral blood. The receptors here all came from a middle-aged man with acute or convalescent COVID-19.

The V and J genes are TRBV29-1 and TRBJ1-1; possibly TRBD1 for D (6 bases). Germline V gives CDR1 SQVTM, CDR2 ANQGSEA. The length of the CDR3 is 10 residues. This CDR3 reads CSFSQGRAFF. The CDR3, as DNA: TGCAGTTTTTCCCAGGGGCGAGCTTTCTTT.

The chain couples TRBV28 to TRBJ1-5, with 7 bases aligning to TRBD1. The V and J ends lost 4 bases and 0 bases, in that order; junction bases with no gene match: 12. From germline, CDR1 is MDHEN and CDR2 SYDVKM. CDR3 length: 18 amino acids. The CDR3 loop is CASSSIWGTEDSNQPQHF. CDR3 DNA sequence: TGTGCCAGCAGTTCTATTTGGGGGACAGAAGATAGCAATCAGCCCCAGCATTTT.

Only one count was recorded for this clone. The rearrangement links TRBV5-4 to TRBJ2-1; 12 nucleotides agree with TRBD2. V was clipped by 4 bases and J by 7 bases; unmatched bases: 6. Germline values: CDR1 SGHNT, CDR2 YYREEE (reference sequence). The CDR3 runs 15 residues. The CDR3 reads CASSPSGGAWNEQFF. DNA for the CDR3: TGTGCCAGCAGCCCTAGCGGGGGGGCCTGGAATGAGCAGTTCTTC.

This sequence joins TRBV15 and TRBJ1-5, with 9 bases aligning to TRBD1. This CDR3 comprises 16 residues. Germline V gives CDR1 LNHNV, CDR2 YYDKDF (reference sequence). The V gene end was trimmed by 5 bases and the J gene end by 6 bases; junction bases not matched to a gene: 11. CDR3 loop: CATSGQGKGIVQPQHF. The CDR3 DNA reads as TGTGCCACCAGCGGACAGGGGAAGGGAATTGTTCAGCCCCAGCATTTT.

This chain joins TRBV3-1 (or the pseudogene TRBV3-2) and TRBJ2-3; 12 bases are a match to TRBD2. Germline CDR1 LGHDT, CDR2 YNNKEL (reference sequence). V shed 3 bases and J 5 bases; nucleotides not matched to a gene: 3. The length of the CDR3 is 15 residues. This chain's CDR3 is CASSHRLAGVDTQYF. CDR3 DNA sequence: TGTGCCAGCAGCCATCGACTAGCGGGGGTAGATACGCAGTATTTT.

In DNA, the CDR3 is TGTGCCGTCGGACGGGGACTCGAGTCACCCCTCCACTTT. The encoded protein is CAVGRGLESPLHF. The rearrangement links TRBV19 to TRBJ1-6; perhaps TRBD1 as D (5 bases). Germline V gives CDR1 LNHDA, CDR2 SQIVND (reference sequence). CDR3 length equals 13 residues. V gave up 11 bases and J gave up 10 bases, with 18 bases separating them. The complete variable domain, with remaining parts taken from reference TRBV19 and TRBJ1-6, reads DGGITQSPKYLFRKEGQNVTLSCEQNLNHDAMYWYRQDPGQGLRLIYYSQIVNDFQKGDIAEGYSVSREKKESFPLTVTSAQKNPTAFYLCAVGRGLESPLHFGNGTRLTVT.

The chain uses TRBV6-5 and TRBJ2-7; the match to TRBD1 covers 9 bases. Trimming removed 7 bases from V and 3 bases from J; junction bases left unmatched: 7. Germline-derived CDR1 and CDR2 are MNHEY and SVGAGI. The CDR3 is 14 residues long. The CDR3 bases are TGTGCCAGCACCACCCGGGACAGGGTCTACGAGCAGTACTTC. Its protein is CASTTRDRVYEQYF.

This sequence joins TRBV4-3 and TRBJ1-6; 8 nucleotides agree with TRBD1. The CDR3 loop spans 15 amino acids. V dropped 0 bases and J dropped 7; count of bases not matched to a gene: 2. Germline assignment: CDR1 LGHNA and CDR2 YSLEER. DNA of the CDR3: TGCGCCAGCAGCCAAGATGGACAGGGCAATTCACCCCTCCACTTT. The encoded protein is CASSQDGQGNSPLHF.

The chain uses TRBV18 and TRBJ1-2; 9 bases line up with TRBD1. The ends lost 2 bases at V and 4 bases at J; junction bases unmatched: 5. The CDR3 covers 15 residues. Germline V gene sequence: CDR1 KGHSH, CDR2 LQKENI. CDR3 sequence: CASSPEQGALYGYTF. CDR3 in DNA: TGTGCCAGCTCACCAGAACAGGGGGCTCTCTATGGCTACACCTTC.

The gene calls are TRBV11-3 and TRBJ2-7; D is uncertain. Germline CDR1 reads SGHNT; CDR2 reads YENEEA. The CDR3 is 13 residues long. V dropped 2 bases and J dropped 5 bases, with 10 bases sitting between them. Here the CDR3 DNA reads TGTGCCAGCAGCTTAAACGTTCAGAACGAGCAGTACTTC. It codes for CASSLNVQNEQYF.

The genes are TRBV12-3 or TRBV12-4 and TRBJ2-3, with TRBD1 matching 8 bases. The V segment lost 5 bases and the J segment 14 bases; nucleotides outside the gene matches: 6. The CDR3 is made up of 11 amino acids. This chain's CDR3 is CASSGVGTGYF. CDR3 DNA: TGTGCCAGCAGTGGTGTCGGGACAGGGTATTTT.

The DNA of the CDR3 is TGTGCCAGCAGCTTCTCCCCGGGACAGGGGTCGGGCTACACCTTC. Its translation: CASSFSPGQGSGYTF. V gene TRBV7-9 combines with J gene TRBJ1-2, with 10 bases matching TRBD1. The CDR3 runs to 15 residues. The V segment lost 3 bases and the J segment 8 bases; nucleotides outside the gene matches: 9. Germline V gives CDR1 SEHNR, CDR2 FQNEAQ (reference sequence).

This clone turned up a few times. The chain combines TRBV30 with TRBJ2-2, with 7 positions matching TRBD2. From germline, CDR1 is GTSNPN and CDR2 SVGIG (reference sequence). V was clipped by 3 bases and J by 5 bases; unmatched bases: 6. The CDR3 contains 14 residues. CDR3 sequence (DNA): TGTGCCTGGAGAATCTCGGGGGGAACCGGGGAGCTGTTTTTT. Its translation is CAWRISGGTGELFF.

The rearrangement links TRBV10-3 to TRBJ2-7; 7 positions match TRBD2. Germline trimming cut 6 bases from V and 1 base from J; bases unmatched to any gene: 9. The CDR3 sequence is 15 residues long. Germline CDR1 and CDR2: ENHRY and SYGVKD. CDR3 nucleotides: TGTGCCATCAGGACTCCGACTAGCCTGTCCTACGAGCAGTACTTC. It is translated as CAIRTPTSLSYEQYF.

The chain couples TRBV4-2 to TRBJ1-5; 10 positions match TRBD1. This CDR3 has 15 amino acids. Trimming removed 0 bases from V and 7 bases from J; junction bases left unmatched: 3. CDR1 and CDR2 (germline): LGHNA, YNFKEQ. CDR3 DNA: TGTGCCAGCAGCCAAGAAGGGGACAGGGGACAGCCCCAGCATTTT. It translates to CASSQEGDRGQPQHF.

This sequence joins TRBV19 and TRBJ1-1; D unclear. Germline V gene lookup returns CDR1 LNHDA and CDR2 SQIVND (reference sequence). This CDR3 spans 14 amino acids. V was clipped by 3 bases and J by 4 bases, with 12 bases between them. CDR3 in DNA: TGTGCCAGTAGTATTCAAACCCGGGGCACTGAAGCTTTCTTT. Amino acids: CASSIQTRGTEAFF.

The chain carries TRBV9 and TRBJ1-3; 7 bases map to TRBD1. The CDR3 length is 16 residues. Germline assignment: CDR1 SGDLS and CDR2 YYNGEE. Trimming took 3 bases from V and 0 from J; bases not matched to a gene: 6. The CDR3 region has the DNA TGTGCCAGCAGCGCCCAGACAGGGTTCTCTGGAAACACCATATATTTT. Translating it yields CASSAQTGFSGNTIYF. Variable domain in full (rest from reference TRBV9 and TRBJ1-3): DSGVTQTPKHLITATGQRVTLRCSPRSGDLSVYWYQQSLDQGLQFLIQYYNGEERAKGNILERFSAQQFPDLHSELNLSSLELGDSALYFCASSAQTGFSGNTIYFGEGSWLTVV.

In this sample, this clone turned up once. CDR3 protein: CASAKYPTGTRVYEQYF. CDR3 in DNA: TGTGCCAGCGCCAAGTACCCCACCGGGACTAGAGTCTACGAGCAGTACTTC. The chain links TRBV6-4 to TRBJ2-7; 8 bases line up with TRBD2. V was clipped by 8 bases and J by 3 bases; unmatched bases: 18. Germline V lookup: CDR1 MRHNA, CDR2 SNTAGT. The CDR3 sequence is 17 residues long.

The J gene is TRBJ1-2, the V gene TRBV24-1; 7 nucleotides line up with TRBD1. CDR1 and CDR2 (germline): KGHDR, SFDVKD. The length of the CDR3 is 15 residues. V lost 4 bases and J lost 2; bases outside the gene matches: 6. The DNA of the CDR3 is TGTGCCACCAGTGACCCCTCGACAGGGAACTATGGCTACACCTTC. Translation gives CATSDPSTGNYGYTF.

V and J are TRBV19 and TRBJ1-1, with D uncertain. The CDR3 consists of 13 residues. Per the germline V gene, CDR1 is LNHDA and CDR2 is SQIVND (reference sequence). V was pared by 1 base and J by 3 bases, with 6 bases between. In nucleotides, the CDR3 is TGTGCCAGTAGTATAGCCGACTACACTGAAGCTTTCTTT. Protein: CASSIADYTEAFF.

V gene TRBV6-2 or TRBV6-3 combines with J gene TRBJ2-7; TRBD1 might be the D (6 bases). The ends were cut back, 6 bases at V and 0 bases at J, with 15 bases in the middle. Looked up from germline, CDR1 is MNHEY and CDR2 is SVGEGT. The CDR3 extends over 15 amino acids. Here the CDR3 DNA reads TGTGCCAGCAGCCACGCAGGGGTGAGCTCCTACGAGCAGTACTTC. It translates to CASSHAGVSSYEQYF.